These T cell receptor beta chains were read from a single sample in a study of blood T cell repertoires in COVID-19. Data came from immunoSEQ multiplex PCR; TCRdb stores just in-frame clones and leaves some out. This sample has about 200,000 clones, with about 90% found just once. Sequencing was done on a sample of peripheral blood. The origin of the receptors is a man aged 55-75 years with COVID-19, enrolled during active disease. Each CDR3 is given with its conserved first and last residue. A D gene is named only where the DNA matches it firmly. The size field is filled for only some rows; it gives once, few, many or a size class.

CDR3nt: TGCGCCAGCAGCCCGTGGACAGGCTCATATGGCTACACCTTC; CDR3aa: CASSPWTGSYGYTF; d_gene: TRBD1; abundance: NA; j_gene: TRBJ1-2; v_gene: TRBV4-3
CDR3nt: TGTGCCAGCAGCGGTAGCGTCGGGGAGCTGTTTTTT; CDR3aa: CASSGSVGELFF; d_gene: NA; abundance: NA; j_gene: TRBJ2-2; v_gene: TRBV9
CDR3nt: TGTGCCAGCAGCCAAGGGGCTGAAAAACTGTTTTTT; CDR3aa: CASSQGAEKLFF; d_gene: NA; abundance: NA; j_gene: TRBJ1-4; v_gene: TRBV14
CDR3nt: TGTGCCAGTAAGAAGCGGGTTAGCTCCTACGAGCAGTACTTC; CDR3aa: CASKKRVSSYEQYF; d_gene: NA; abundance: NA; j_gene: TRBJ2-7; v_gene: TRBV19
CDR3nt: TGTGCCAGCAGCTTAACGAGTAATTCACCCCTCCACTTT; CDR3aa: CASSLTSNSPLHF; d_gene: NA; abundance: NA; j_gene: TRBJ1-6; v_gene: TRBV7-9
CDR3nt: TGTGCCAGCAGCGCAGCGGATGTTACCTACAATGAGCAGTTCTTC; CDR3aa: CASSAADVTYNEQFF; d_gene: NA; abundance: NA; j_gene: TRBJ2-1; v_gene: TRBV5-4
CDR3nt: TGTGCCAGCAGCAACGCAGTGAACACTGAAGCTTTCTTT; CDR3aa: CASSNAVNTEAFF; d_gene: NA; abundance: NA; j_gene: TRBJ1-1; v_gene: TRBV21-1
CDR3nt: TGTGCCAGCAGCTTAGGCTACGGGCAGGCCACCCCAGGGGCTTTCTTT; CDR3aa: CASSLGYGQATPGAFF; d_gene: NA; abundance: NA; j_gene: TRBJ1-1; v_gene: TRBV7-2
CDR3nt: TGTGCCTGGAGTCCGGGACAGGGGGCGCGGGGGGCCAACGTCCTGACTTTC; CDR3aa: CAWSPGQGARGANVLTF; d_gene: TRBD1; abundance: NA; j_gene: TRBJ2-6; v_gene: TRBV30
CDR3nt: TGCAGTGCTAGTAGGCCGGCAGCGGTAAACACTGAAGCTTTCTTT; CDR3aa: CSASRPAAVNTEAFF; d_gene: NA; abundance: NA; j_gene: TRBJ1-1; v_gene: TRBV20-1
CDR3nt: TGTGCCAGTAGTGTCCAGGGGGGTTACAATGAGCAGTTCTTC; CDR3aa: CASSVQGGYNEQFF; d_gene: NA; abundance: NA; j_gene: TRBJ2-1; v_gene: TRBV19
CDR3nt: TGTGCCAGCAGCTTAGCAGGGGGTGGCTACACCTTC; CDR3aa: CASSLAGGGYTF; d_gene: NA; abundance: NA; j_gene: TRBJ1-2; v_gene: TRBV7-9
CDR3nt: TGTGCCAGCTCGCTACAAGGCGGGGGTACCTACAATGAGCAGTTCTTC; CDR3aa: CASSLQGGGTYNEQFF; d_gene: TRBD2; abundance: NA; j_gene: TRBJ2-1; v_gene: TRBV18
CDR3nt: TGTGCCAGCTCACGCACCGGGACTAGCGCGTACTACGAGCAGTACTTC; CDR3aa: CASSRTGTSAYYEQYF; d_gene: TRBD2; abundance: NA; j_gene: TRBJ2-7; v_gene: TRBV18
CDR3nt: TGCGCCAGCAGTCGACCCGGGACAGGGGGCGAGCAGTACTTC; CDR3aa: CASSRPGTGGEQYF; d_gene: TRBD1; abundance: once; j_gene: TRBJ2-7; v_gene: TRBV23-1
CDR3nt: TGTGCCAGCGCTCTACCCAGGGGCGCTCAGCCCCAGCATTTT; CDR3aa: CASALPRGAQPQHF; d_gene: NA; abundance: NA; j_gene: TRBJ1-5; v_gene: TRBV28
CDR3nt: TGCGCCAGCAGTGAGTCGGGGACTACCTACAATGAGCAGTTCTTC; CDR3aa: CASSESGTTYNEQFF; d_gene: TRBD2; abundance: NA; j_gene: TRBJ2-1; v_gene: TRBV10-2
CDR3nt: TGTGCCAGCAGCTTCTCCGCCAGGAACACTGAAGCTTTCTTT; CDR3aa: CASSFSARNTEAFF; d_gene: NA; abundance: NA; j_gene: TRBJ1-1; v_gene: TRBV5-5
CDR3nt: TGTGCCAGCTCAGGACAGTGGACTGAAGCTTTCTTT; CDR3aa: CASSGQWTEAFF; d_gene: NA; abundance: NA; j_gene: TRBJ1-1; v_gene: TRBV18
CDR3nt: TGTGCCAGCACCGAAGTTTGGGGCGACTATGGCTACACCTTC; CDR3aa: CASTEVWGDYGYTF; d_gene: NA; abundance: NA; j_gene: TRBJ1-2; v_gene: TRBV28
CDR3nt: TGTGCCAGCAGTTACCAGGGACAGGGTAATCAGCCCCAGCATTTT; CDR3aa: CASSYQGQGNQPQHF; d_gene: TRBD1; abundance: once; j_gene: TRBJ1-5; v_gene: TRBV6-6
CDR3nt: TGTGCCAGCAGCTTAGGTGACGTAGCGGGAGGATACTACAATGAGCAGTTCTTC; CDR3aa: CASSLGDVAGGYYNEQFF; d_gene: TRBD2; abundance: once; j_gene: TRBJ2-1; v_gene: TRBV7-2
CDR3nt: TGTGCCAGCTCACAGGGACAGGTAACCTACGAGCAGTACTTC; CDR3aa: CASSQGQVTYEQYF; d_gene: TRBD1; abundance: once; j_gene: TRBJ2-7; v_gene: TRBV18
CDR3nt: TGCAGCGTCGCTTATGGGACAGGGGTCCGATACGAGCAGTACTTC; CDR3aa: CSVAYGTGVRYEQYF; d_gene: TRBD1; abundance: once; j_gene: TRBJ2-7; v_gene: TRBV29-1
CDR3nt: TGTGCCAGCAGGACAGAGTCTATGAACACTGAAGCTTTCTTT; CDR3aa: CASRTESMNTEAFF; d_gene: NA; abundance: NA; j_gene: TRBJ1-1; v_gene: TRBV2
CDR3nt: TGTGCCAGCAGCCAAGATAGGGGATTCGGGTTCTTC; CDR3aa: CASSQDRGFGFF; d_gene: NA; abundance: NA; j_gene: TRBJ2-1; v_gene: TRBV4-2
CDR3nt: TGTGCCAGCAGTAACAGGGTTAGTGAGCAGTTCTTC; CDR3aa: CASSNRVSEQFF; d_gene: NA; abundance: NA; j_gene: TRBJ2-1; v_gene: TRBV6-5
CDR3nt: TGTGCCAGCAGCTTCCGTAATCCCGGGGCCAACGTCCTGACTTTC; CDR3aa: CASSFRNPGANVLTF; d_gene: NA; abundance: NA; j_gene: TRBJ2-6; v_gene: TRBV11-2
CDR3nt: TGCAGTGCTAGTGGGCAGACAAATCAGCCCCAGCATTTT; CDR3aa: CSASGQTNQPQHF; d_gene: NA; abundance: NA; j_gene: TRBJ1-5; v_gene: TRBV20-1
CDR3nt: TGTGCCAGCACCTCGGGTGTAAAAGAGACCCAGTACTTC; CDR3aa: CASTSGVKETQYF; d_gene: NA; abundance: NA; j_gene: TRBJ2-5; v_gene: TRBV11-2
CDR3nt: TGTGCCAGCAGCCTTAGCGGGACGGGCGCCGGGGAGCTGTTTTTT; CDR3aa: CASSLSGTGAGELFF; d_gene: TRBD2; abundance: once; j_gene: TRBJ2-2; v_gene: TRBV7-3
CDR3nt: TGTGCCAGCAGTGACTCGAGTGAGCGGCAGGGGGCGAATGGCAATCAGCCCCAGCATTTT; CDR3aa: CASSDSSERQGANGNQPQHF; d_gene: TRBD1; abundance: NA; j_gene: TRBJ1-5; v_gene: TRBV6-4
CDR3nt: TGTGCCAGTCGAGGGCGAACGGGCAATCAGCCCCAGCATTTT; CDR3aa: CASRGRTGNQPQHF; d_gene: NA; abundance: few; j_gene: TRBJ1-5; v_gene: TRBV18
CDR3nt: TGTGCCAGCAGCCGGGTGTATGGCTACACCTTC; CDR3aa: CASSRVYGYTF; d_gene: NA; abundance: NA; j_gene: TRBJ1-2; v_gene: TRBV5-8
CDR3nt: TGTGCCAGCAGTTTTCAACGGACAGGCTACGAGCAGTACTTC; CDR3aa: CASSFQRTGYEQYF; d_gene: TRBD1; abundance: NA; j_gene: TRBJ2-7; v_gene: TRBV28
CDR3nt: TGTGCCAGCTCACCGAATGGATGGCTAGCGGGAGGATCGAACACCGGGGAGCTGTTTTTT; CDR3aa: CASSPNGWLAGGSNTGELFF; d_gene: TRBD2; abundance: NA; j_gene: TRBJ2-2; v_gene: TRBV18
CDR3nt: TGCGCCAGCAGCCATCCCCTGTGGGCTAGCGGGGTCCCTAGGGCAGATACGCAGTATTTT; CDR3aa: CASSHPLWASGVPRADTQYF; d_gene: TRBD2; abundance: NA; j_gene: TRBJ2-3; v_gene: TRBV4-1
CDR3nt: TGTGCCATCAGCCAACGGACTAGCGAGAACTCCTACGAGCAGTACTTC; CDR3aa: CAISQRTSENSYEQYF; d_gene: TRBD2; abundance: NA; j_gene: TRBJ2-7; v_gene: TRBV10-3
CDR3nt: TGCAGCGTTGCACAGTACAATGAGCAGTTCTTC; CDR3aa: CSVAQYNEQFF; d_gene: NA; abundance: NA; j_gene: TRBJ2-1; v_gene: TRBV29-1
CDR3nt: TGTGCCAGCAGCTTAGCGAGCGGGACAGGATCACCCCTCCACTTT; CDR3aa: CASSLASGTGSPLHF; d_gene: TRBD1; abundance: NA; j_gene: TRBJ1-6; v_gene: TRBV11-2
CDR3nt: TGTGCCAGCAGCCGTAGACAGGGGGCTACTCATGGCTACACCTTC; CDR3aa: CASSRRQGATHGYTF; d_gene: TRBD1; abundance: NA; j_gene: TRBJ1-2; v_gene: TRBV7-2
CDR3nt: TGTGCCAGCAGCCCACACGGCGGGGGCGTTAACTATGGCTACACCTTC; CDR3aa: CASSPHGGGVNYGYTF; d_gene: NA; abundance: NA; j_gene: TRBJ1-2; v_gene: TRBV5-5
CDR3nt: TGTGCCAGCAGTTTATCGAAGGGTCTCGGGGGACGGCAGTTCTTC; CDR3aa: CASSLSKGLGGRQFF; d_gene: NA; abundance: NA; j_gene: TRBJ2-1; v_gene: TRBV27
CDR3nt: TGTGCCAGCGTGGGGGGACTCCGTTACAATGAGCAGTTCTTC; CDR3aa: CASVGGLRYNEQFF; d_gene: NA; abundance: NA; j_gene: TRBJ2-1; v_gene: TRBV2
CDR3nt: TGCGCCAGCAGCGACGGGGACAGGACTTCAGAGACCCAGTACTTC; CDR3aa: CASSDGDRTSETQYF; d_gene: TRBD1; abundance: NA; j_gene: TRBJ2-5; v_gene: TRBV4-1
CDR3nt: TGTGCCTCCCGTGGAGTGAACACTGAAGCTTTCTTT; CDR3aa: CASRGVNTEAFF; d_gene: NA; abundance: NA; j_gene: TRBJ1-1; v_gene: TRBV30
CDR3nt: TGTGCCAGCAGCCCAGGACAGGGGGACCACACAGATACGCAGTATTTT; CDR3aa: CASSPGQGDHTDTQYF; d_gene: TRBD1; abundance: NA; j_gene: TRBJ2-3; v_gene: TRBV7-9
CDR3nt: TGTGCCAGTAGTATACAACTAGCGGGAGGTAGAAATGAGCAGTTCTTC; CDR3aa: CASSIQLAGGRNEQFF; d_gene: TRBD2; abundance: NA; j_gene: TRBJ2-1; v_gene: TRBV19